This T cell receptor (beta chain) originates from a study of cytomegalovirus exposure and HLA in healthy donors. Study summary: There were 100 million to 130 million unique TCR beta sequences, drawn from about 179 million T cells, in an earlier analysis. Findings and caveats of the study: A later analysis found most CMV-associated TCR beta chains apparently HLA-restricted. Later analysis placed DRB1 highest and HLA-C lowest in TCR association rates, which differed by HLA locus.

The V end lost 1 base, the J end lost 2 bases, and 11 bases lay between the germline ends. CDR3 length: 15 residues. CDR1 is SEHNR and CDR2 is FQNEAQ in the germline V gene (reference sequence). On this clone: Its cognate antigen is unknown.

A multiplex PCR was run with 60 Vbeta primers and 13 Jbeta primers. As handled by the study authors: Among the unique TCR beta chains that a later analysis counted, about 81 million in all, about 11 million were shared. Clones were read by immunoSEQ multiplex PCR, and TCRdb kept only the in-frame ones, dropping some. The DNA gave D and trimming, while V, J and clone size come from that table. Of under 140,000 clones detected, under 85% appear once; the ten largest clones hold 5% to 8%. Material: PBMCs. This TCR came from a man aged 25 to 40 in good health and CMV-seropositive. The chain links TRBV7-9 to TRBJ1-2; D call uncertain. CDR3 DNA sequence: TGTGCCAGCAGCTTAGTGCAGGCGCAAAACTATGGCTACACCTTC. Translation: CASSLVQAQNYGYTF.